A single sample gave rise to the 23 T cell receptor beta chains below, sequenced in a study of control samples from healthy donors and cancer patients. Clones were read by immunoSEQ multiplex PCR, and TCRdb kept only the in-frame ones, dropping some. The sample has 150,000 to 180,000 clones; over 90% are singletons. The sequenced sample was blood. These receptors originate from a man aged 45-65 years in good health.

Here the CDR3 reads CATSDPRTGGIQPQHF. CDR3 DNA: TGTGCCACCAGTGACCCCCGGACGGGCGGGATCCAGCCCCAGCATTTT. The chain carries TRBV24-1 and TRBJ1-5, with D unresolved. Germline V CDR1 and CDR2: KGHDR, SFDVKD. This CDR3 comprises 16 residues. V was shortened by 4 bases and J by 7 bases, with 19 bases between the two germline ends.

About this clone: The same CDR3 arises from other DNA sequences in this sample as well. The chain joins TRBV4-2 to TRBJ2-7; 7 bases are shared with TRBD1. CDR3 length: 14 amino acids. The germline CDR1 and CDR2 sequences are LGHNA and YNFKEQ. The ends lost 1 base at V and 0 bases at J; junction bases unmatched: 0. The CDR3: CASSQGQGSYEQYF. CDR3 nucleotide sequence: TGTGCCAGCAGCCAAGGACAGGGCTCCTACGAGCAGTACTTC.

The chain recombines TRBV28 with TRBJ2-7; D not certain. Germline loops: CDR1 MDHEN, CDR2 SYDVKM. Between the trimmed V and J ends, which lost 5 bases and 6 bases, there was a span of 14 bases. CDR3 length equals 13 residues. The CDR3 nucleotides read TGTGCCAGCAGTCCCCTTCGCCTCGGCGAGCAGTACTTC. Translating gives CASSPLRLGEQYF.

The chain links TRBV7-9 to TRBJ1-1; tentatively, D is TRBD1 (6 bases). This CDR3 spans 13 amino acids. The ends were cut back, 5 bases at V and 7 bases at J, with 14 bases in the middle. Per the germline V gene, CDR1 is SEHNR and CDR2 is FQNEAQ (reference sequence). The CDR3 region has the DNA TGTGCCAGCAGCGGCCAGGGGTACTATGAAGCTTTCTTT. This translates into CASSGQGYYEAFF.

A few counts support this clone. The chain uses TRBV3-1 (or the pseudogene TRBV3-2) and TRBJ1-1; D gene ambiguous. The CDR3 sequence is 13 residues long. The germline CDR1 and CDR2 sequences are LGHDT and YNNKEL (reference sequence). Trimming shortened V by 1 base and J by 6 bases, and 9 bases separated the two germline ends. The CDR3 DNA sequence: TGTGCCAGCAGCCAAGGGTCAGCGGCTGAAGCTTTCTTT. This encodes CASSQGSAAEAFF.

The CDR3 sequence: CASSLDREGQPQHF. In DNA, the CDR3 is TGTGCCAGCAGCTTAGACAGGGAGGGGCAGCCCCAGCATTTT. The chain has TRBV11-2 and TRBJ1-5, with D tentatively TRBD1 (5 bases). V was shortened by 0 bases and J by 7 bases, with 10 bases between the two germline ends. The CDR3 extends over 14 amino acids. Germline values: CDR1 SGHAT, CDR2 FQNNGV.

The CDR3 region is CASSFRGGPNQPQHF. CDR3 sequence (DNA): TGTGCCAGCAGTTTCAGGGGGGGCCCGAATCAGCCCCAGCATTTT. This chain links TRBV27 with TRBJ1-5; 7 bases agree with TRBD1. V was clipped by 3 bases and J by 4 bases; unmatched bases: 6. CDR3 length equals 15 residues. The germline gives CDR1 MNHEY, CDR2 SMNVEV (reference sequence).

The chain employs TRBV14 and TRBJ1-1; possible D gene TRBD1, 5 bases. Trimming removed 4 bases at V and 4 bases at J, with 10 bases between. CDR1 and CDR2 (germline): SGHDN, FVKESK. This CDR3 is built from 13 residues. CDR3 DNA sequence: TGTGCCAGCAGCCTTCAGGGTTTCACTGAAGCTTTCTTT. It translates to CASSLQGFTEAFF.

The table lists this clone with a count of one. CDR3 amino acids: CASSPEGGGKAGETQYF. CDR3 coding DNA: TGTGCCAGCAGCCCGGAGGGGGGAGGGAAGGCGGGGGAGACCCAGTACTTC. This chain joins TRBV28 and TRBJ2-5; a weak D match, TRBD2 (7 bases). CDR3 size: 17 residues. The germline gives CDR1 MDHEN, CDR2 SYDVKM. The ends were cut back, 6 bases at V and 5 bases at J, with 25 bases in the middle.

The CDR3 reads CASSYTGTAGNTIYF. The CDR3 DNA follows: TGTGCCAGCAGCTACACAGGGACGGCTGGAAACACCATATATTTT. This chain uses TRBV7-9 with TRBJ1-3, with D perhaps TRBD1 (6 bases). The V end was cut by 4 bases, the J end by 2 bases, with 12 bases between. Germline V gives CDR1 SEHNR, CDR2 FQNEAQ (reference sequence). The CDR3 loop spans 15 amino acids. Looking up the rest from reference TRBV7-9 and TRBJ1-3 gives the full variable domain: DTGVSQNPRHKITKRGQNVTFRCDPISEHNRLYWYRQTLGQGPEFLTYFQNEAQLEKSRLLSDRFSAERPKGSFSTLEIQRTEQGDSAMYLCASSYTGTAGNTIYFGEGSWLTVV.

V and J are TRBV7-9 and TRBJ2-1; D call uncertain. In germline, CDR1 is SEHNR, CDR2 FQNEAQ (reference sequence). This CDR3 is built from 11 residues. V dropped 2 bases and J dropped 9 bases, with 5 bases sitting between them. The CDR3 reads CASSLRGEQFF. CDR3 sequence (DNA): TGTGCCAGCAGCTTACGAGGTGAGCAGTTCTTC.

The rearrangement joins TRBV28 to TRBJ2-1; 7 bases align to TRBD2. V trimming: 5 bases; J trimming: 5 bases; junction bases outside the gene matches: 15. The CDR3 runs 17 residues. The germline V gene has CDR1 MDHEN and CDR2 SYDVKM. CDR3 in amino acids: CASSLPGIERGDNEQFF. CDR3 coding DNA: TGTGCCAGCAGTCTCCCGGGAATTGAGCGGGGAGACAATGAGCAGTTCTTC.

The chain couples TRBV5-1 to TRBJ2-3; the match to TRBD1 covers 11 bases. Germline-derived CDR1 and CDR2 are SGHRS and YFSETQ. The CDR3 extends over 15 amino acids. V shed 4 bases and J 4 bases; nucleotides not matched to a gene: 5. The CDR3: CASSDRTGGPDTQYF. In DNA form, the CDR3 reads TGCGCCAGCAGCGATCGGACAGGGGGCCCAGATACGCAGTATTTT. Complete variable domain (other parts from reference TRBV5-1 and TRBJ2-3): KAGVTQTPRYLIKTRGQQVTLSCSPISGHRSVSWYQQTPGQGLQFLFEYFSETQRNKGNFPGRFSGRQFSNSRSEMNVSTLELGDSALYLCASSDRTGGPDTQYFGPGTRLTVL.

The V call is TRBV29-1, the J call TRBJ2-5; weak D call: TRBD1 (5 bases). Per germline, CDR1 SQVTM and CDR2 ANQGSEA. The CDR3 runs 12 residues. V was clipped by 4 bases and J by 5 bases, with 11 bases between them. The CDR3: CSVVETVETQYF. The CDR3 nucleotides are TGCAGCGTTGTAGAGACAGTGGAGACCCAGTACTTC.

The chain joins TRBV5-6 to TRBJ2-6; the D gene is possibly TRBD1 (6 bases). Trimming took off 4 bases at V and 2 bases at J, with 10 bases between the two ends. Per the germline V gene, CDR1 is SGHDT and CDR2 is YYEEEE. This CDR3 comprises 15 residues. Here the CDR3 DNA reads TGTGCCAGCAGCGCGCGGACAGCTGGGGCCAACGTCCTGACTTTC. Translation gives CASSARTAGANVLTF.

This sequence joins TRBV18 and TRBJ2-1, with TRBD2 identical over 7 bases. Germline trimming cut 3 bases from V and 4 bases from J; bases unmatched to any gene: 12. Per the germline V gene, CDR1 is KGHSH and CDR2 is LQKENI. This CDR3 region has 17 residues. For the CDR3, the DNA is TGTGCCAGCTCACCCCCATTTGGCGGGAGTAGGTACAATGAGCAGTTCTTC. Translated, it gives CASSPPFGGSRYNEQFF.

This sequence joins TRBV7-9 and TRBJ1-1, with TRBD1 as a possible D gene (6 bases). Germline lookup yields CDR1 SEHNR and CDR2 FQNEAQ (reference sequence). Between the trimmed V and J ends, which lost 0 bases and 1 base, there was a span of 9 bases. This CDR3 comprises 15 residues. DNA of the CDR3: TGTGCCAGCAGCTTAGCGCGGACAGCGAACACTGAAGCTTTCTTT. Encoded protein: CASSLARTANTEAFF.

This sequence joins TRBV10-3 and TRBJ1-2, with 11 bases aligning to TRBD1. The CDR3 runs 15 residues. Trimming cost V 2 bases and J 5 bases; bases outside gene matches: 4. Germline V lookup: CDR1 ENHRY, CDR2 SYGVKD. The CDR3 DNA reads as TGTGCCATCAGTGAGCCGGACAGGGGGCGGTATGGCTACACCTTC. Its protein product is CAISEPDRGRYGYTF.

The chain recombines TRBV19 with TRBJ1-5; D might be TRBD1 (5 bases). The CDR3 consists of 16 residues. Germline V gene lookup returns CDR1 LNHDA and CDR2 SQIVND (reference sequence). Trimming took 7 bases from V and 4 from J, leaving 20 bases between them. As DNA, the CDR3 is TGTGCCAGTAATTTCGGGTTAGACAGAAGAAATCAGCCCCAGCATTTT. It is translated as CASNFGLDRRNQPQHF. Drawing the rest from reference TRBV19 and TRBJ1-5, the complete variable domain is DGGITQSPKYLFRKEGQNVTLSCEQNLNHDAMYWYRQDPGQGLRLIYYSQIVNDFQKGDIAEGYSVSREKKESFPLTVTSAQKNPTAFYLCASNFGLDRRNQPQHFGDGTRLSIL.

The CDR3 DNA follows: TGTGCCAGCAGCTCGGACAGGGATGACCTTGAAGCTTTCTTT. Translated: CASSSDRDDLEAFF. This chain links TRBV7-2 with TRBJ1-1; 8 bases align to TRBD1. This CDR3 is 14 amino acids long. Trimming removed 4 bases from V and 7 bases from J; junction bases left unmatched: 8. The germline CDR1 and CDR2 sequences are SGHTA and FQGNSA.

This clone was detected only once. The chain combines TRBV19 with TRBJ2-5, with 8 nucleotides matching TRBD2. Germline CDR1 LNHDA, CDR2 SQIVND (reference sequence). The CDR3 is 17 amino acids. Unmatched junction bases numbered 11, after V lost 3 bases and J lost 2 bases. DNA of the CDR3: TGTGCCAGTAGTATCGGGGTAGCGGGAATAAGTCAAGAGACCCAGTACTTC. It codes for CASSIGVAGISQETQYF. The variable domain in full, completed from reference TRBV19 and TRBJ2-5, reads DGGITQSPKYLFRKEGQNVTLSCEQNLNHDAMYWYRQDPGQGLRLIYYSQIVNDFQKGDIAEGYSVSREKKESFPLTVTSAQKNPTAFYLCASSIGVAGISQETQYFGPGTRLLVL.

The chain employs TRBV6-5 and TRBJ1-1; a possible D gene is TRBD1 (5 bases). The CDR3 is 15 residues long. Trimming took 2 bases from V and 5 from J, leaving 15 bases between them. Germline assignment: CDR1 MNHEY and CDR2 SVGAGI. The CDR3 DNA reads as TGTGCCAGCAGTTACCCCGGAGGGGTGCGGACTGAAGCTTTCTTT. This translates into CASSYPGGVRTEAFF.

The chain links TRBV5-1 to TRBJ2-1, with 10 bases that match TRBD2. In germline, CDR1 is SGHRS, CDR2 YFSETQ. V lost 3 bases to trimming and J lost 0 bases; unmatched junction nucleotides: 6. The CDR3 has 17 amino acids. In nucleotides, the CDR3 is TGCGCCAGCAGCTGGAGGACTAGCGGAAGCTCCTACAATGAGCAGTTCTTC. Translated, it gives CASSWRTSGSSYNEQFF.